The 8 T cell receptor beta chains below were found in one sample sequenced in a study of blood T cell repertoires in COVID-19. Some clones are missing from TCRdb's copy, which holds only in-frame ones; the method was immunoSEQ multiplex PCR. The table has a few hundred thousand clones, 88% seen once. The sample comprised PBMCs or T cells enriched from blood (not recorded which). Receptors originate from a woman aged 40 to 49 who had recovered from COVID-19.

A remark on this clone: The sample has other DNA sequences that encode this CDR3 too. The chain uses TRBV19 and TRBJ1-3; D is undetermined. The CDR3 is 14 residues long. Germline V gives CDR1 LNHDA, CDR2 SQIVND (reference sequence). V was pared by 4 bases and J by 0 bases, with 7 bases between. CDR3 nucleotides: TGTGCCAGTAGTACAGGACTCTCTGGAAACACCATATATTTT. Residues: CASSTGLSGNTIYF.

The rearrangement joins TRBV7-2 to TRBJ2-2; 10 bases fit TRBD2. Germline CDR1 and CDR2: SGHTA and FQGNSA. After removal of 1 base from V and 6 bases from J, the junction contained 5 bases not matched to a gene. The CDR3 is 16 amino acids. CDR3 DNA: TGTGCCAGCAGCTTAGTTAGCGGGAGGAGCGCCGGGGAGCTGTTTTTT. It specifies CASSLVSGRSAGELFF.

The chain combines TRBV7-9 with TRBJ2-5, with a tentative D call TRBD2 (6 bases). Germline loops: CDR1 SEHNR, CDR2 FQNEAQ (reference sequence). This CDR3 region has 15 residues. Deletions cut 1 base from V and 4 bases from J, with 13 bases between. In DNA form, the CDR3 reads TGTGCCAGCAGCTTAGTAGGGGTCGGGGGAGAGACCCAGTACTTC. It specifies CASSLVGVGGETQYF. The variable domain in full, with the rest retrieved from reference TRBV7-9 and TRBJ2-5, is DTGVSQNPRHKITKRGQNVTFRCDPISEHNRLYWYRQTLGQGPEFLTYFQNEAQLEKSRLLSDRFSAERPKGSFSTLEIQRTEQGDSAMYLCASSLVGVGGETQYFGPGTRLLVL.

The chain links TRBV13 to TRBJ2-7; maybe TRBD2 (5 bases). CDR1 is PRHDT, CDR2 FYEKMQ, per germline (reference sequence). Trimming shortened V by 5 bases and J by 2 bases, and 7 bases separated the two germline ends. CDR3 length: 12 residues. The CDR3, as DNA: TGTGCCAGCAGCCGAGGGCCCTACGAGCAGTACTTC. Its protein is CASSRGPYEQYF.

V gene TRBV7-2 combines with J gene TRBJ2-7, with 10 bases fitting TRBD2. The germline CDR1 and CDR2 sequences are SGHTA and FQGNSA. The CDR3 runs 15 residues. V gave up 4 bases and J gave up 2 bases; unmatched junction bases: 5. The CDR3 coding sequence is TGTGCCAGCAGCTATGCTAGCGGGAGAACCTACGAGCAGTACTTC. Encoded protein: CASSYASGRTYEQYF.

DNA of the CDR3: TGTGCCATCAGTCTAGGGGGACAGCTGACAGATACGCAGTATTTT. It specifies CAISLGGQLTDTQYF. The chain couples TRBV10-3 to TRBJ2-3, with TRBD1 identical over 7 bases. The CDR3 consists of 15 residues. J lost 3 bases, V lost 5 bases, and 8 bases had no gene match. The V gene's germline CDR1 is ENHRY and CDR2 SYGVKD.

The CDR3 DNA follows: TGTGCCAGCAGCGTAGATCGGACTAGCTTTCGGTTCTTC. Amino acid sequence: CASSVDRTSFRFF. The gene calls are TRBV9 and TRBJ2-1, with 8 bases that match TRBD2. Trimming cost V 0 bases and J 15 bases; bases outside gene matches: 8. CDR3 size: 13 residues. Per the germline V gene, CDR1 is SGDLS and CDR2 is YYNGEE.

This clone came up once. The gene calls are TRBV6-1 and TRBJ1-1, with D possibly being TRBD1 (5 bases). The CDR3 sequence is 12 residues long. Germline V gene data show CDR1 as MNHNS and CDR2 as SASEGT. V was pared by 5 bases and J by 3 bases, with 7 bases between. This chain's CDR3 is CASSFRDTEAFF. The CDR3 DNA reads as TGTGCCAGCAGTTTCAGGGACACTGAAGCTTTCTTT.